The 9 T cell receptor beta chains below all came from one sample that was sequenced in a study of cytomegalovirus exposure and HLA in healthy donors. It was with 60 Vbeta and 13 Jbeta primers that the PCR ran. Using immunoSEQ multiplex PCR, the repertoire was profiled, and TCRdb retains in-frame clones only, with some absent. The sample has approximately 110,000 clones, 82% seen once. The sample consisted of PBMCs. The receptor source for this set is a woman under 30 in good health and CMV-seronegative.

DNA for the CDR3: TGTGCCAGCCTACGGTGGGGGACAGAAGAGACCCAGTACTTC. It is translated as CASLRWGTEETQYF. The V call is TRBV5-6, the J call TRBJ2-5; 7 bases match TRBD1. Germline V gene data show CDR1 as SGHDT and CDR2 as YYEEEE. The CDR3 is 14 residues long. Trimming cost V 7 bases and J 3 bases; bases outside gene matches: 9.

The chain joins TRBV2 to TRBJ1-1, with 8 bases aligning to TRBD1. CDR1 SNHLY and CDR2 FYNNEI come from the germline V gene. The CDR3 extends over 12 amino acids. The ends lost 5 bases at V and 10 bases at J; junction bases unmatched: 6. The CDR3 here is CASSNTGGVAFF. The CDR3 nucleotides read TGTGCCAGCAGTAATACAGGGGGTGTAGCTTTCTTT.

The J gene is TRBJ1-4, the V gene TRBV7-2, with D perhaps TRBD1 (5 bases). The CDR3 has 13 amino acids. Germline CDR1 is SGHTA and CDR2 is FQGNSA. Deletions cut 3 bases from V and 8 bases from J, with 10 bases between. This CDR3 reads CASSLTVREKLFF. DNA for the CDR3: TGTGCCAGCAGCTTGACAGTACGGGAAAAACTGTTTTTT.

This clone was detected a few times. The V and J genes are TRBV14 and TRBJ1-1; the D gene is possibly TRBD1 (5 bases). V lost 1 base, J lost 6 bases, and 9 bases lay in between. CDR1 and CDR2 from the germline V gene are SGHDN and FVKESK. This CDR3 comprises 13 residues. CDR3 bases: TGTGCCAGCAGCCAAGTGCGGGGCGCTGAAGCTTTCTTT. Translating gives CASSQVRGAEAFF.

The rearrangement links TRBV4-3 to TRBJ1-1; D is uncertain. The CDR3 has 13 amino acids. Trimming shortened V by 0 bases and J by 5 bases, and 7 bases separated the two germline ends. Per the germline V gene, CDR1 is LGHNA and CDR2 is YSLEER. The CDR3 reads CASSQDRGTEAFF. The CDR3 DNA sequence: TGCGCCAGCAGCCAAGATAGAGGAACTGAAGCTTTCTTT.

The chain carries TRBV28 and TRBJ2-7; possibly TRBD1 for D (6 bases). CDR1 is MDHEN, CDR2 SYDVKM, per germline. The CDR3 is 15 amino acids. Trimming removed 2 bases at V and 0 bases at J, with 11 bases between. CDR3 sequence reads: CASSLVGTSSYEQYF. The CDR3 DNA follows: TGTGCCAGCAGTTTAGTAGGGACAAGCTCCTACGAGCAGTACTTC.

The CDR3 sequence is CASSLVHDNLEQYF. CDR3 coding DNA: TGTGCCAGCAGCTTAGTTCACGACAACCTAGAGCAGTACTTC. The chain combines TRBV7-8 with TRBJ2-7; D gene unclear. This CDR3 has 14 residues. CDR1 and CDR2 (germline): SGHVS, FQNEAQ. V dropped 1 base and J dropped 7 bases, with 14 bases sitting between them. The full variable domain, rest sourced from reference TRBV7-8 and TRBJ2-7, is GAGVSQSPRYKVAKRGQDVALRCDPISGHVSLFWYQQALGQGPEFLTYFQNEAQLDKSGLPSDRFFAERPEGSVSTLKIQRTQQEDSAVYLCASSLVHDNLEQYFGPGTRLTVT.

This rearrangement joins TRBV14 to TRBJ2-7; no definite D call. In germline, CDR1 is SGHDN, CDR2 FVKESK. This CDR3 spans 13 amino acids. Trimming took off 1 base at V and 3 bases at J, with 7 bases between the two ends. The CDR3 here is CASSQGANYEQYF. CDR3 DNA: TGTGCCAGCAGCCAAGGGGCTAACTACGAGCAGTACTTC.

This rearrangement joins TRBV28 to TRBJ1-4; 9 positions agree with TRBD1. Germline CDR1 is MDHEN and CDR2 is SYDVKM. V shed 6 bases, J shed 6 bases, and the junction held 14 bases outside the gene matches. The CDR3 extends over 17 amino acids. The CDR3 spells CASRLGQGYRYDEKLFF. CDR3 nucleotides: TGTGCCAGCAGACTTGGACAGGGGTACAGGTATGATGAAAAACTGTTTTTT.